The source of this TCR beta chain is a study of T cell repertoires in cytomegalovirus infection. Each CDR3 protein gets one entry after TCRdb re-called the reads with MiXCR. The table lists some 440,000 distinct CDR3 sequences, under 40% of them singletons. This clonotype was detected a few times. What it binds is not known. The CDR3 runs 15 residues. The germline V gene encodes CDR1 KGHDR and CDR2 SFDVKD. V was shortened by 5 bases and J by 5 bases, with 17 bases between the two germline ends. Notes on the study in general: The ex vivo response showed dominance by HLA-C-restricted CMV-specific TCR beta clonotypes.

This sequence originates from a human donor in good health (CMV status not recorded). Some clones in this sample may be carry-over from other donors' samples. Sample: PBMCs. This chain connects TRBV24-1 to TRBJ1-1; perhaps TRBD1 as D (5 bases). CDR3 protein: CATSAPSGDGTEAFF. Here the CDR3 DNA reads TGTGCCACCAGTGCCCCAAGCGGGGACGGTACTGAAGCTTTCTTT.